The 26 T cell receptor beta chains below were found in one sample sequenced in a study of vaccination effects on CD4 cells after COVID-19. These receptors' targets are unknown. With the ViraFEST assay, the study expanded antigen-specific CD4+ T cells using viral peptide pools, then sequenced them. Subsequent to a culture period of 10 to 11 days, CD4+ T cells were isolated. Vaccine recipients lacked prior SARS-CoV-2 infection and had negative nucleocapsid antibodies. Clones were read by immunoSEQ multiplex PCR, and TCRdb kept only the in-frame ones, dropping some. The sample carries about 38,000 clones, roughly 70% recorded once. The sequences come from CD4+ T cells from PBMCs cultured with SARS-CoV-2 spike peptides, collected before COVID-19 vaccination. These receptors all stem from a human donor who received a COVID-19 vaccine.

The chain joins TRBV20-1 to TRBJ2-7; D is ambiguous. With 3 bases removed from V and 0 bases from J, the gap between germline ends came to 18 bases. This CDR3 region has 16 residues. Germline-derived CDR1 and CDR2 are DFQATT and SNEGSKA (reference sequence). CDR3 amino acids: CSASRWQEHSSYEQYF. CDR3 nucleotides: TGCAGTGCTAGTCGGTGGCAGGAGCATAGCTCCTACGAGCAGTACTTC.

CDR3 bases: TGTGCCAGTACGAGACTAGCGGACTACAAGGCTGAGCAGTTCTTC. This gives the protein CASTRLADYKAEQFF. V and J are TRBV19 and TRBJ2-1; TRBD2 agrees at 9 bases. CDR1 is LNHDA, CDR2 SQIVND, per germline (reference sequence). This CDR3 contains 15 residues. The V and J ends lost 7 bases and 9 bases, in that order; junction bases with no gene match: 13.

This clone has a handful of counts. The chain is built from TRBV20-1 and TRBJ2-1; no clear D. The V end was cut by 6 bases, the J end by 9 bases, with 12 bases between. In germline, CDR1 is DFQATT, CDR2 SNEGSKA (reference sequence). The CDR3 spans 11 residues. The CDR3 DNA follows: TGCAGTGCCGCCCCGACCGGTGAGCAGTTCTTC. This codes for CSAAPTGEQFF.

The chain joins TRBV7-2 to TRBJ2-2; D gene unclear. This CDR3 has 15 residues. Trimming removed 1 base at V and 0 bases at J, with 6 bases between. The germline gives CDR1 SGHTA, CDR2 FQGNSA. CDR3 region: CASSLGLSNTGELFF. In nucleotides, the CDR3 is TGTGCCAGCAGCTTAGGACTGTCGAACACCGGGGAGCTGTTTTTT.

V gene TRBV4-3 combines with J gene TRBJ1-6, with TRBD1 as a possible D gene (5 bases). Germline assignment: CDR1 LGHNA and CDR2 YSLEER. Trimming took 4 bases from V and 6 from J, leaving 13 bases between them. This CDR3 is built from 15 residues. CDR3 sequence (DNA): TGCGCCAGCAGCCCCCACGGGGGGTCTAATTCACCCCTCCACTTT. Residues: CASSPHGGSNSPLHF.

The chain uses TRBV19 and TRBJ1-1; D possibly corresponds to TRBD1 (6 bases). In germline, CDR1 is LNHDA, CDR2 SQIVND (reference sequence). V lost 9 bases and J lost 2, with 16 bases in between. The CDR3 is 14 residues long. The DNA for the CDR3 is TGTGCCAGCGTCGAGACAGGCCTTAACACTGAAGCTTTCTTT. It is translated as CASVETGLNTEAFF.

This chain connects TRBV5-1 to TRBJ2-1, with D perhaps being TRBD1 or TRBD2 (7 bases each). The germline V gene encodes CDR1 SGHRS and CDR2 YFSETQ. This CDR3 is 16 amino acids long. Trimming removed 1 base from V and 5 bases from J, with 16 bases in between. The CDR3 here is CASSLRPGGDDNEQFF. CDR3 sequence (DNA): TGCGCCAGCAGCTTGCGTCCAGGGGGGGACGACAATGAGCAGTTCTTC.

The gene calls are TRBV28 and TRBJ1-6; 9 bases are a match to TRBD1. CDR1 and CDR2 from the germline V gene are MDHEN and SYDVKM. J lost 7 bases, V lost 2 bases, and 6 bases had no gene match. The CDR3 runs 16 residues. The CDR3 nucleotides are TGTGCCAGCAGTTTACTTCCGGGACAGGGAAATTCACCCCTCCACTTT. As protein: CASSLLPGQGNSPLHF. The whole variable domain, remainder taken from reference TRBV28 and TRBJ1-6, is DVKVTQSSRYLVKRTGEKVFLECVQDMDHENMFWYRQDPGLGLRLIYFSYDVKMKEKGDIPEGYSVSREKKERFSLILESASTNQTSMYLCASSLLPGQGNSPLHFGNGTRLTVT.

V gene TRBV27 combines with J gene TRBJ2-5; 13 bases are a match to TRBD2. Germline assignment: CDR1 MNHEY and CDR2 SMNVEV (reference sequence). Trimming cost V 0 bases and J 7 bases; bases outside gene matches: 14. The CDR3 is 19 residues long. The CDR3 bases are TGTGCCAGCAGTTTATCTCCCAAACTAGCGGGAGGGGGGGGCGGGACCCAGTACTTC. This codes for CASSLSPKLAGGGGGTQYF.

This clone has only a few counts. Here the CDR3 DNA reads TGTGCCAGCAGCAAGGGTTCTCCCGACTCGGGCTATGGCTACACCTTC. Encoded protein: CASSKGSPDSGYGYTF. V usage is TRBV11-2 and J usage is TRBJ1-2; D not resolved. V lost 5 bases and J lost 4, with 20 bases in between. Germline V gene sequence: CDR1 SGHAT, CDR2 FQNNGV. The CDR3 is made up of 16 amino acids.

This clone is a singleton in its sample. The V gene is TRBV7-8, the J gene TRBJ1-4; 7 nucleotides line up with TRBD1. The ends lost 2 bases at V and 6 bases at J; junction bases unmatched: 15. The CDR3 totals 18 residues. The germline V gene has CDR1 SGHVS and CDR2 FQNEAQ. CDR3 amino acids: CASSLSIRGGVGDEKLFF. The CDR3 coding sequence is TGTGCCAGCAGCTTATCGATCAGGGGGGGCGTAGGGGATGAAAAACTGTTTTTT.

The sample holds a few counts of this clone. The V gene is TRBV18, the J gene TRBJ1-1, with D maybe TRBD1 (5 bases). This CDR3 is built from 15 residues. The V end was cut by 4 bases, the J end by 0 bases, with 12 bases between. CDR1 and CDR2 (germline): KGHSH, LQKENI. This chain's CDR3 is CASSLEGVMNTEAFF. The CDR3 DNA is TGTGCCAGCTCACTTGAAGGGGTAATGAACACTGAAGCTTTCTTT.

The J gene is TRBJ1-4, the V gene TRBV9; D gene ambiguous. Trimming took off 0 bases at V and 2 bases at J, with 8 bases between the two ends. Germline CDR1 is SGDLS and CDR2 is YYNGEE. This CDR3 is built from 15 residues. This chain's CDR3 is CASSVASQTNEKLFF. The CDR3 DNA follows: TGTGCCAGCAGCGTAGCAAGCCAGACTAATGAAAAACTGTTTTTT.

The chain recombines TRBV11-3 with TRBJ2-1, with D uncertain. CDR1 SGHNT and CDR2 YENEEA come from the germline V gene. Trimming shortened V by 5 bases and J by 7 bases, and 12 bases separated the two germline ends. This CDR3 contains 13 residues. The CDR3 DNA follows: TGTGCCAGCAGCGCCATCCGCGCTAATGAGCAGTTCTTC. Encoded protein: CASSAIRANEQFF.

This clone was found once. The DNA of the CDR3 is TGTGCCAGCAGCCTTATGCCCCTTGGGGTCGGAGGCTCACCCCTCCACTTT. This gives the protein CASSLMPLGVGGSPLHF. This chain uses TRBV11-2 with TRBJ1-6; D not certain. Germline V gene lookup returns CDR1 SGHAT and CDR2 FQNNGV. The CDR3 has 17 amino acids. V was trimmed by 5 bases and J by 10 bases, leaving 24 bases between them.

This chain uses TRBV24-1 with TRBJ2-5, with a weak D call TRBD2 (5 bases). The length of the CDR3 is 14 residues. With 8 bases removed from V and 9 bases from J, the gap between germline ends came to 21 bases. Germline-derived CDR1 and CDR2 are KGHDR and SFDVKD. The CDR3 loop is CATTGGGVQSAQYF. Written as DNA, the CDR3 is TGTGCCACCACTGGAGGTGGGGTCCAGAGTGCCCAGTACTTC.

This chain links TRBV6-6 with TRBJ2-7; D might be TRBD2 (5 bases). From germline, CDR1 is MNHNY and CDR2 SVGAGI (reference sequence). V lost 5 bases to trimming and J lost 1 base, with 9 bases between them. This CDR3 has 13 amino acids. CDR3 nucleotide sequence: TGTGCCAGCAGTGAGGGATCTTCCTACGAGCAGTACTTC. Protein: CASSEGSSYEQYF.

The J gene is TRBJ1-5, the V gene TRBV5-8, with D hard to call. Trimming took 0 bases from V and 1 from J, leaving 8 bases between them. The CDR3 spans 15 residues. Germline V CDR1 and CDR2: SGHTS, YDEGEE. The CDR3 region is CASSLGAVSNQPQHF. CDR3 sequence (DNA): TGTGCCAGCAGCTTGGGGGCAGTAAGCAATCAGCCCCAGCATTTT.

The chain links TRBV28 to TRBJ1-5; D is uncertain. CDR3 size: 12 residues. V lost 6 bases and J 4 bases, leaving 7 bases between the germline ends. Per germline, CDR1 MDHEN and CDR2 SYDVKM. The chain's CDR3 is CASRPSNQPQHF. As DNA, the CDR3 is TGTGCCAGCAGGCCCAGTAATCAGCCCCAGCATTTT.

This clone was found a few times. The genes are TRBV29-1 and TRBJ1-2, with unresolved D. The CDR3 is made up of 11 amino acids. Germline CDR1 SQVTM, CDR2 ANQGSEA. The V end was cut by 1 base, the J end by 6 bases, with 6 bases between. Here the CDR3 reads CSVEAWDGYTF. The CDR3 DNA sequence: TGCAGCGTTGAAGCGTGGGATGGCTACACCTTC.

The rearrangement uses TRBV7-2 and TRBJ2-7, with D possibly being TRBD2 (7 bases). This CDR3 is built from 14 residues. Trimming shortened V by 5 bases and J by 1 base, and 12 bases separated the two germline ends. Germline assignment: CDR1 SGHTA and CDR2 FQGNSA. CDR3 sequence: CASSPGGLSYEQYF. The CDR3 DNA reads as TGTGCCAGCAGCCCGGGGGGCCTTTCCTACGAGCAGTACTTC.

The V and J genes are TRBV5-4 and TRBJ2-3; TRBD1 agrees at 8 bases. Germline CDR1 reads SGHNT; CDR2 reads YYREEE (reference sequence). CDR3 length: 16 residues. V gave up 2 bases and J gave up 5 bases; unmatched junction bases: 10. The CDR3 loop reads CASSLLDRGSEDTQYF. The CDR3 DNA reads TGTGCCAGCAGCTTACTTGACAGGGGTTCAGAAGATACGCAGTATTTT.

V gene TRBV29-1 combines with J gene TRBJ1-2, with 7 bases that match TRBD1. Germline CDR1 reads SQVTM; CDR2 reads ANQGSEA. Trimming took 6 bases from V and 4 from J; bases not matched to a gene: 11. CDR3 length: 14 amino acids. This CDR3 is CSVAGTAFLYGYTF. CDR3 DNA sequence: TGCAGCGTGGCCGGGACAGCTTTTCTCTATGGCTACACCTTC.

V usage is TRBV6-6 and J usage is TRBJ1-2; 7 nucleotides agree with TRBD1. Germline values: CDR1 MNHNY, CDR2 SVGAGI (reference sequence). The CDR3 is made up of 15 amino acids. Trimming at V came to 6 bases and at J to 0 bases, leaving 7 bases not matched to a gene. The CDR3 here is CASSLTTGANYGYTF. As DNA, the CDR3 is TGTGCCAGCAGCCTCACCACAGGGGCTAACTATGGCTACACCTTC.

This clone appeared once. This chain connects TRBV5-5 to TRBJ1-2, with D perhaps TRBD1 (6 bases). CDR3 length: 13 amino acids. Trimming left V 0 bases short and J 6 bases short, with 9 bases between. The germline gives CDR1 SGHKS, CDR2 YYEKEE (reference sequence). The CDR3 sequence is CASSLGQVNGYTF. CDR3 sequence (DNA): TGTGCCAGCAGCTTGGGACAGGTCAATGGCTACACCTTC.

This clone was seen once. The chain recombines TRBV14 with TRBJ1-4, with D maybe TRBD1 (6 bases). Trimming removed 1 base from V and 10 bases from J, with 13 bases in between. Germline CDR1 and CDR2: SGHDN and FVKESK. This CDR3 has 14 residues. The CDR3 DNA follows: TGTGCCAGCAGCCAAGCAGGGGCGTACGGAAAACTGTTTTTT. This sequence encodes CASSQAGAYGKLFF.